The source of this T cell receptor beta chain is a study of CD8 T cells in ankylosing spondylitis. General study points: Ankylosing spondylitis blood seemed to carry a telltale TCR beta motif made of fewer than 10 highly homologous variants. Disease-linked clones displayed a CD8+ phenotype and appeared relatively rarely in peripheral blood.

CDR1 and CDR2 (germline): MNHEY, SMNVEV (reference sequence). Trimming stripped 3 bases from V and 0 bases from J, with 15 bases between. The CDR3 totals 16 residues. TCRdb re-analysed the 5' RACE reads in MiXCR, keeping a single row per CDR3 protein. Found here are approximately 240,000 distinct CDR3 sequences, roughly a quarter of them singletons; the top ten hold over 0.55%. Concerning this clonotype: The antigen remains undetermined.

The V call is TRBV27, the J call TRBJ2-7; TRBD2 is a possible D gene (6 bases). What was sequenced was blood, either unsorted or a sorted T cell fraction (not recorded which). This receptor was taken from a male donor with ankylosing spondylitis or in good health (not recorded which). The CDR3 is CASSFKSGSNSYEQYF. The CDR3 DNA is TGTGCCAGCAGTTTTAAGAGCGGGTCAAACTCCTACGAGCAGTACTTC.